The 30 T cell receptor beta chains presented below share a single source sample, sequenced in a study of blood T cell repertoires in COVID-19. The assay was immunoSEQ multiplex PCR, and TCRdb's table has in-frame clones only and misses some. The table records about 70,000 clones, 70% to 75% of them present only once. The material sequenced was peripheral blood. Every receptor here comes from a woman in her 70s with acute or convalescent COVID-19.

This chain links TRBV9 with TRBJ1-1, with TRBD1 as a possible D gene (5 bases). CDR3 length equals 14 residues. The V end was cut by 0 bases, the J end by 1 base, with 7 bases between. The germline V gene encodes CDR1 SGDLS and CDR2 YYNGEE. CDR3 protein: CASSVDTGNTEAFF. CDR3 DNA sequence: TGTGCCAGCAGCGTAGATACAGGGAACACTGAAGCTTTCTTT.

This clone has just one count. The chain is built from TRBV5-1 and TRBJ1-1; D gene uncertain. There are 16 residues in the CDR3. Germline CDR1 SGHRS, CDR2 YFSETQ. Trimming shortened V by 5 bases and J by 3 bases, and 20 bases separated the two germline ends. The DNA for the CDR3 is TGCGCCAGCAGGGTATCGACCGGAGGTATGCACACTGAAGCTTTCTTT. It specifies CASRVSTGGMHTEAFF.

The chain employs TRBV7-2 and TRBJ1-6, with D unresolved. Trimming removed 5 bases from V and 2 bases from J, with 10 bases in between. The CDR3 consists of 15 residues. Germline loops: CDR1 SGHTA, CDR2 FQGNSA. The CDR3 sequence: CASSLETAYNSPLHF. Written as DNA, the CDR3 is TGTGCCAGCAGCCTAGAGACTGCCTATAATTCACCCCTCCACTTT.

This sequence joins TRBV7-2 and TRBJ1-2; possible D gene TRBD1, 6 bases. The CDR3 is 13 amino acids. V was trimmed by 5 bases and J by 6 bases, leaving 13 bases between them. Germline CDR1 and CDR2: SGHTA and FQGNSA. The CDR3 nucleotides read TGTGCCAGCAGCCTTCGGGCAGGGGATGGCTACACCTTC. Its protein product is CASSLRAGDGYTF.

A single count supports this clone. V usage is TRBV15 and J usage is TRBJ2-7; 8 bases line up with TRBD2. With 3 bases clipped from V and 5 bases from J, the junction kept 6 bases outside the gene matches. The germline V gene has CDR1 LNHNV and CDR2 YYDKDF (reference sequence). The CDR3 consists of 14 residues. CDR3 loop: CATSSAGGPDEQYF. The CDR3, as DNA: TGTGCCACCAGCAGTGCGGGGGGCCCAGACGAGCAGTACTTC.

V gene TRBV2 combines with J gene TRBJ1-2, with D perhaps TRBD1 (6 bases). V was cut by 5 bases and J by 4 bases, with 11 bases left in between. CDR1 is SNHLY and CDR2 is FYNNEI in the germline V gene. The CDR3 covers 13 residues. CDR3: CASSRDNGYGYTF. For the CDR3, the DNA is TGTGCCAGCAGTAGGGACAATGGCTATGGCTACACCTTC.

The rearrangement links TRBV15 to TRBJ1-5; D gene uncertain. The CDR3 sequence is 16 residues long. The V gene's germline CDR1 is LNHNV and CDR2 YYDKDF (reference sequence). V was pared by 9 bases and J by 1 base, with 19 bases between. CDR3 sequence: CATSFGSRGSNQPQHF. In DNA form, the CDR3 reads TGTGCCACTTCATTTGGAAGCCGGGGAAGCAATCAGCCCCAGCATTTT.

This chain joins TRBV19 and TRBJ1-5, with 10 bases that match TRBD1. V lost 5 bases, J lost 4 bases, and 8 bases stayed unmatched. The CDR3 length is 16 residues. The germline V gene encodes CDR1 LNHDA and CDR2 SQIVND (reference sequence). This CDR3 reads CASSPLADRGNQPQHF. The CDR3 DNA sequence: TGTGCCAGTAGTCCCCTCGCGGACAGGGGGAATCAGCCCCAGCATTTT.

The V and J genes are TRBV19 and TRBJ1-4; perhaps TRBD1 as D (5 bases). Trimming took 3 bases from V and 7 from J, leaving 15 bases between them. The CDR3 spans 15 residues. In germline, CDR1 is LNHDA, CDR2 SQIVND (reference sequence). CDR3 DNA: TGTGCCAGTAGTATCCTCCCCGGGGGGGGTGAAAAACTGTTTTTT. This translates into CASSILPGGGEKLFF.

CDR3 DNA sequence: TGTGCCAGCGGCCGGGACATCTCCTACGAGCAGTACTTC. It encodes CASGRDISYEQYF. The gene calls are TRBV9 and TRBJ2-7; D is possibly TRBD1 (6 bases). Germline V gives CDR1 SGDLS, CDR2 YYNGEE. The CDR3 length is 13 residues. Trimming stripped 7 bases from V and 0 bases from J, with 11 bases between.

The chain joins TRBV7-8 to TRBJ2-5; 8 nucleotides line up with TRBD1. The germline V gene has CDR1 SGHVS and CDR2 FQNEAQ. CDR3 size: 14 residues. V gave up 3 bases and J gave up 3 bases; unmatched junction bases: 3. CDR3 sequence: CASSFGQGEETQYF. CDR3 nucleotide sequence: TGTGCCAGCAGCTTCGGACAGGGAGAAGAGACCCAGTACTTC.

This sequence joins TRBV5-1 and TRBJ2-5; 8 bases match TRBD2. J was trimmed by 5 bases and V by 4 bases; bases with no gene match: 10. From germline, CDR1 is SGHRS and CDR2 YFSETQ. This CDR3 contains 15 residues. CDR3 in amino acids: CASSLTSGLFETQYF. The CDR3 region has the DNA TGCGCCAGCAGCCTTACTAGCGGTCTCTTCGAGACCCAGTACTTC.

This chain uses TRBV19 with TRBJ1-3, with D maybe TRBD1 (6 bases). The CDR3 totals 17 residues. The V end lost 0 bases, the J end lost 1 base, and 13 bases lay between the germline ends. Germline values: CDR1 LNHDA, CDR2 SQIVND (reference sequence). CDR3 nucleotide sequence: TGTGCCAGTAGTATAGATGGACAGACAATTTCTGGAAACACCATATATTTT. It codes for CASSIDGQTISGNTIYF.

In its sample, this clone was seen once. CDR3: CASSRGLAIGELFF. CDR3 sequence (DNA): TGTGCCAGCAGCCGGGGACTAGCTATCGGGGAGCTGTTTTTT. The chain carries TRBV14 and TRBJ2-2; TRBD2 matches 9 bases. The ends lost 4 bases at V and 7 bases at J; junction bases unmatched: 4. From germline, CDR1 is SGHDN and CDR2 FVKESK. This CDR3 has 14 amino acids.

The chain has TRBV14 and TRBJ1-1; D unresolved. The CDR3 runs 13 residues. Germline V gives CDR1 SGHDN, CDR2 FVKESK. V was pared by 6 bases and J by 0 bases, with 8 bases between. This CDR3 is CASSPSMNTEAFF. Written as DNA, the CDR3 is TGTGCCAGCAGTCCCAGTATGAACACTGAAGCTTTCTTT.

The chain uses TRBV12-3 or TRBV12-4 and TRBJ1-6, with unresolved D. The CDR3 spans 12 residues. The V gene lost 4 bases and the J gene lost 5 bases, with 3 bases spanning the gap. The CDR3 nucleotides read TGTGCCAGCAGTTACAATAATTCACCCCTCCACTTT. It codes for CASSYNNSPLHF.

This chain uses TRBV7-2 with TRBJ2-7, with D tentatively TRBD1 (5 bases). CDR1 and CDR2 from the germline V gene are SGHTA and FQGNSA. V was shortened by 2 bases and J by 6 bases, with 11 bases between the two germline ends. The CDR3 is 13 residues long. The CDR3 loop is CASSLHRMGEQYF. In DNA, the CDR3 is TGTGCCAGCAGCTTACACAGGATGGGCGAGCAGTACTTC.

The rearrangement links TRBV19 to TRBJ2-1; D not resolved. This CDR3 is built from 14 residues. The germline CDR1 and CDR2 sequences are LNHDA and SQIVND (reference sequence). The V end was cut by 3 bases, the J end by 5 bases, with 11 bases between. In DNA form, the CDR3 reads TGTGCCAGTAGTATCCAGGCTGGAAACAATGAGCAGTTCTTC. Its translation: CASSIQAGNNEQFF.

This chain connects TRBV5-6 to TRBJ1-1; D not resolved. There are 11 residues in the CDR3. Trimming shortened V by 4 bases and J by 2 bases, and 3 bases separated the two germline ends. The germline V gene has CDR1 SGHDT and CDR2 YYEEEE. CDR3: CASSHNTEAFF. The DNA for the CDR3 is TGTGCCAGCAGCCATAACACTGAAGCTTTCTTT.

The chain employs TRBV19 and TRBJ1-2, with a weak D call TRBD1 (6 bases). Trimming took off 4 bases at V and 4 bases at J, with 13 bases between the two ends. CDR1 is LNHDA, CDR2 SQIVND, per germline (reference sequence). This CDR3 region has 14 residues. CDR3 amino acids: CASSTTGTSYGYTF. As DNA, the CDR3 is TGTGCCAGTAGTACAACCGGGACATCCTATGGCTACACCTTC.

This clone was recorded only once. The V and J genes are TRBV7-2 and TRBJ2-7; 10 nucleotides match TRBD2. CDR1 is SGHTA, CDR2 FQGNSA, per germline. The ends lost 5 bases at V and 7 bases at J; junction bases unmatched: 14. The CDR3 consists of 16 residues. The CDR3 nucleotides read TGTGCCAGCAGCCCATCCCAAGGAGCGGGGGGGAGGGAGCAGTACTTC. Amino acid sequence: CASSPSQGAGGREQYF.

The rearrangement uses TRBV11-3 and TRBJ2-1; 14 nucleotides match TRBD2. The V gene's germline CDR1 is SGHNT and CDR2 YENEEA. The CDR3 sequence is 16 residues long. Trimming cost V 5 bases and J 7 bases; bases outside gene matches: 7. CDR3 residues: CASSPPGLAGVNEQFF. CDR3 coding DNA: TGTGCCAGCAGCCCCCCGGGACTAGCGGGAGTTAATGAGCAGTTCTTC.

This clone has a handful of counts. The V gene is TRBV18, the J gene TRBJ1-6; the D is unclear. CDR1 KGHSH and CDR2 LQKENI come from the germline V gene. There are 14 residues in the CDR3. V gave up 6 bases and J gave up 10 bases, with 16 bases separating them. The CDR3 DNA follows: TGTGCCAGCTCCACAGACATCATAGGCTCACCCCTCCACTTT. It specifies CASSTDIIGSPLHF.

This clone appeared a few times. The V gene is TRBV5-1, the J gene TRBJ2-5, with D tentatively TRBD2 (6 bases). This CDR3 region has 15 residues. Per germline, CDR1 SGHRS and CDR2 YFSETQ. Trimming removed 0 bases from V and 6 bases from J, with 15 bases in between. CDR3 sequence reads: CASSLAGTGKKTQYF. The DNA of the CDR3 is TGCGCCAGCAGCTTGGCCGGGACTGGTAAAAAGACCCAGTACTTC.

CDR3 residues: CAISNRVMNTEAFF. The DNA of the CDR3 is TGTGCCATCAGTAACAGGGTCATGAACACTGAAGCTTTCTTT. The chain couples TRBV10-3 to TRBJ1-1; D may be TRBD1 (6 bases). From germline, CDR1 is ENHRY and CDR2 SYGVKD. The CDR3 loop spans 14 amino acids. Trimming shortened V by 5 bases and J by 0 bases, and 10 bases separated the two germline ends.

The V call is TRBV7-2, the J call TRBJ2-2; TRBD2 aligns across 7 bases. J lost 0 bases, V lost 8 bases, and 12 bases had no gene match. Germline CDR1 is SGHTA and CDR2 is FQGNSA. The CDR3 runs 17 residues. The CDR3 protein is CASVPGGGRPNTGELFF. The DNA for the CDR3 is TGTGCCAGCGTTCCGGGCGGGGGAAGACCGAACACCGGGGAGCTGTTTTTT. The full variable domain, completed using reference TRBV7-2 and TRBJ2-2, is GAGVSQSPSNKVTEKGKDVELRCDPISGHTALYWYRQSLGQGLEFLIYFQGNSAPDKSGLPSDRFSAERTGGSVSTLTIQRTQQEDSAVYLCASVPGGGRPNTGELFFGEGSRLTVL.

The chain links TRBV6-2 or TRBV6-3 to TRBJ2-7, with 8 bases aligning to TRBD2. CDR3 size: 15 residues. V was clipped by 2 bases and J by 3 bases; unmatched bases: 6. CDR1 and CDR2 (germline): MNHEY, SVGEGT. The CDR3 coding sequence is TGTGCCAGCAGTTACGATCGGCTAGCGGGCTACGAGCAGTACTTC. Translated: CASSYDRLAGYEQYF.

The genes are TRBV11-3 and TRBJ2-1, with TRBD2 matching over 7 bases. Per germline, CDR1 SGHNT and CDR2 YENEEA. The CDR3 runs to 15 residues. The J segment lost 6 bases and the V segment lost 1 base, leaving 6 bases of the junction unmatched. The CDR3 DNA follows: TGTGCCAGCAGCTTAGGCGGGGGAGGGCTCAATGAGCAGTTCTTC. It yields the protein CASSLGGGGLNEQFF.

This chain's CDR3 is CASSQGDKAEAFF. In nucleotides, the CDR3 is TGTGCCAGCAGCCAAGGGGACAAGGCTGAAGCTTTCTTT. The chain recombines TRBV4-2 with TRBJ1-1, with D maybe TRBD1 (6 bases). V shed 1 base and J shed 6 bases, with 9 bases lying between them. The germline CDR1 and CDR2 sequences are LGHNA and YNFKEQ. CDR3 size: 13 residues.

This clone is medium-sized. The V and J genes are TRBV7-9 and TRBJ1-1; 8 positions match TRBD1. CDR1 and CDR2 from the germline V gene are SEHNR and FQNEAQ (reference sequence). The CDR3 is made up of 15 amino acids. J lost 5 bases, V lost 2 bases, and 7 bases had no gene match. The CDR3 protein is CASSLPTGVRTEAFF. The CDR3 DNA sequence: TGTGCCAGCAGCTTACCGACAGGGGTGAGGACTGAAGCTTTCTTT. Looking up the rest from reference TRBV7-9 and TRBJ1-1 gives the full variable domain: DTGVSQNPRHKITKRGQNVTFRCDPISEHNRLYWYRQTLGQGPEFLTYFQNEAQLEKSRLLSDRFSAERPKGSFSTLEIQRTEQGDSAMYLCASSLPTGVRTEAFFGQGTRLTVV.